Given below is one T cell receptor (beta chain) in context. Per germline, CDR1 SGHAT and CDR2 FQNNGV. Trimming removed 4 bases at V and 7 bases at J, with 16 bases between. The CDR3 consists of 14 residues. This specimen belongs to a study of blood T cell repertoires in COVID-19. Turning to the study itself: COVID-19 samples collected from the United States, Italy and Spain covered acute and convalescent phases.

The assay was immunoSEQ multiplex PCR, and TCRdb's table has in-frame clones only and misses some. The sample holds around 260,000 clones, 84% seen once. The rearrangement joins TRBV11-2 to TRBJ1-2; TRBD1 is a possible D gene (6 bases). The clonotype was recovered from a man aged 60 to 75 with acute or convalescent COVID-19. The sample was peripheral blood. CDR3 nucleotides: TGTGCCAGCAGCTCGCGGACAGTAGCGGGTGGCTACACCTTC. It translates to CASSSRTVAGGYTF.